The 13 T cell receptor beta chains listed next were all sequenced from one sample in a study of T cell responses to AZD1222 COVID-19 vaccine. Data came from immunoSEQ multiplex PCR; TCRdb stores just in-frame clones and leaves some out. The table has over 100,000 clones, approximately 88% seen once; the top ten hold about 13%. Source: peripheral blood, taken on day 0 of MenACWY control vaccination. These receptors all stem from an adult in good health.

The CDR3 is CASSPRTGNYGYTF. CDR3 DNA sequence: TGTGCCAGCAGCCCCAGGACAGGGAACTATGGCTACACCTTC. The V call is TRBV11-1, the J call TRBJ1-2, with TRBD1 identical over 8 bases. The CDR3 length is 14 residues. Germline CDR1 reads SGHAT; CDR2 reads FQDESV (reference sequence). The V and J ends lost 5 bases and 2 bases, in that order; junction bases with no gene match: 4. Supplemented by reference TRBV11-1 and TRBJ1-2, the full variable domain reads EAEVAQSPRYKITEKSQAVAFWCDPISGHATLYWYRQILGQGPELLVQFQDESVVDDSQLPKDRFSAERLKGVDSTLKIQPAELGDSAMYLCASSPRTGNYGYTFGSGTRLTVV.

CDR3 in amino acids: CASSQAPGAGHTEAFF. As DNA, the CDR3 is TGCGCCAGCAGCCAGGCCCCAGGGGCGGGTCACACTGAAGCTTTCTTT. V gene TRBV4-3 combines with J gene TRBJ1-1; D is possibly TRBD1 (6 bases). Per the germline V gene, CDR1 is LGHNA and CDR2 is YSLEER. V was pared by 3 bases and J by 3 bases, with 17 bases between. The CDR3 covers 16 residues.

In nucleotides, the CDR3 is TGTGCCAGCAGTTACCAATTCCGGGACAGACCCTACGAGCAGTACTTC. Translated, it gives CASSYQFRDRPYEQYF. The gene calls are TRBV27 and TRBJ2-7, with TRBD1 identical over 7 bases. The length of the CDR3 is 16 residues. Germline CDR1 reads MNHEY; CDR2 reads SMNVEV (reference sequence). V lost 4 bases to trimming and J lost 2 bases; unmatched junction nucleotides: 11.

The CDR3: CASSPRGAGGRYEQYF. Here the CDR3 DNA reads TGTGCCAGCAGTCCCCGGGGAGCGGGGGGGCGGTACGAGCAGTACTTC. This chain uses TRBV28 with TRBJ2-7, with 10 bases aligning to TRBD2. The V and J ends lost 5 bases and 4 bases, in that order; junction bases with no gene match: 11. The CDR3 runs to 16 residues. CDR1 is MDHEN, CDR2 SYDVKM, per germline.

This chain joins TRBV7-2 and TRBJ2-7; 12 positions agree with TRBD2. The germline V gene has CDR1 SGHTA and CDR2 FQGNSA. The ends lost 2 bases at V and 4 bases at J; junction bases unmatched: 9. The CDR3 contains 17 residues. The CDR3 DNA is TGTGCCAGCAGCTTATTTTCTAGCGGGAGGGCCCAGTACGAGCAGTACTTC. Its protein is CASSLFSSGRAQYEQYF. Variable domain in full (rest from reference TRBV7-2 and TRBJ2-7): GAGVSQSPSNKVTEKGKDVELRCDPISGHTALYWYRQSLGQGLEFLIYFQGNSAPDKSGLPSDRFSAERTGGSVSTLTIQRTQQEDSAVYLCASSLFSSGRAQYEQYFGPGTRLTVT.

The chain combines TRBV5-1 with TRBJ2-4; TRBD1 agrees at 9 bases. The ends lost 3 bases at V and 6 bases at J; junction bases unmatched: 7. Germline CDR1 and CDR2: SGHRS and YFSETQ. The CDR3 covers 15 residues. The CDR3 here is CASSSPGTGLNIQYF. Written as DNA, the CDR3 is TGCGCCAGCAGCTCCCCCGGGACAGGGTTAAACATTCAGTACTTC.

The chain recombines TRBV18 with TRBJ2-4; the D is unclear. Germline CDR1 reads KGHSH; CDR2 reads LQKENI. V dropped 6 bases and J dropped 9 bases, with 12 bases sitting between them. This CDR3 spans 12 amino acids. CDR3 coding DNA: TGTGCCAGCTCCCCGAGGCAAAGCATTCAGTACTTC. Translation gives CASSPRQSIQYF.

This sequence joins TRBV6-5 and TRBJ2-7; possibly TRBD2 for D (6 bases). Trimming left V 7 bases short and J 2 bases short, with 18 bases between. The CDR3 is 15 residues long. Per germline, CDR1 MNHEY and CDR2 SVGAGI. This CDR3 is CASKNQGGGPYEQYF. The CDR3 DNA is TGTGCCAGCAAAAACCAGGGTGGAGGGCCCTACGAGCAGTACTTC.

This sequence joins TRBV4-1 and TRBJ1-4; 10 bases are a match to TRBD1. Germline-derived CDR1 and CDR2 are MGHRA and YSYEKL. The CDR3 sequence is 14 residues long. Trimming took 4 bases from V and 8 from J; bases not matched to a gene: 4. DNA for the CDR3: TGCGCCAGCAGCCCAAGGACAGGGGGAGAAAAACTGTTTTTT. The encoded protein is CASSPRTGGEKLFF.

V and J are TRBV11-2 and TRBJ2-7; 7 bases align to TRBD2. This CDR3 has 14 amino acids. The ends lost 1 base at V and 6 bases at J; junction bases unmatched: 6. Germline V gene data show CDR1 as SGHAT and CDR2 as FQNNGV. CDR3 nucleotide sequence: TGTGCCAGCAGCTTAGCAGCGGGGCGGCGCGAGCAGTACTTC. This codes for CASSLAAGRREQYF.

This chain connects TRBV7-9 to TRBJ1-1, with a weak D call TRBD1 (6 bases). This CDR3 has 19 residues. V was trimmed by 2 bases and J by 2 bases, leaving 24 bases between them. CDR1 and CDR2 (germline): SEHNR, FQNEAQ (reference sequence). In DNA form, the CDR3 reads TGTGCCAGCAGCTTACTGGATCTGGGCCGCCCCAGGGGAAACACTGAAGCTTTCTTT. It is translated as CASSLLDLGRPRGNTEAFF.

The rearrangement uses TRBV28 and TRBJ2-5; 7 bases line up with TRBD1. The germline V gene has CDR1 MDHEN and CDR2 SYDVKM. CDR3 length: 19 amino acids. Trimming at V came to 2 bases and at J to 5 bases, leaving 20 bases not matched to a gene. The CDR3 DNA is TGTGCCAGCAGTTTACCGGTGGTTAACAGGGGCTCCCCTCGGGAGACCCAGTACTTC. Translating it yields CASSLPVVNRGSPRETQYF.

V and J are TRBV10-3 and TRBJ1-1, with D perhaps TRBD1 (6 bases). The CDR3 is 15 residues long. Trimming pared 2 bases from V and 5 bases from J, leaving 15 bases between. Germline V CDR1 and CDR2: ENHRY, SYGVKD. CDR3 in DNA: TGTGCCATCAGTGAGAGGGCAGGGGAAGTTACTGAAGCTTTCTTT. Its protein is CAISERAGEVTEAFF.